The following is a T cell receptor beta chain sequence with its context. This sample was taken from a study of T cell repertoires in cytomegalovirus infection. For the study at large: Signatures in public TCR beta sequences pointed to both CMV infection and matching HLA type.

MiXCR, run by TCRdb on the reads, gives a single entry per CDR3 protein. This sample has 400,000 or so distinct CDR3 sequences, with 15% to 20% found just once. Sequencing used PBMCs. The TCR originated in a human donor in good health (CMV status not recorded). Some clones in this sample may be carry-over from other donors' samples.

In DNA, the CDR3 is TGTGCCAGCTGGTCCTCAGCCCGGGACAGGGGGCCCACCGGGGAGCTGTTTTTT. Translation gives CASWSSARDRGPTGELFF. This rearrangement joins TRBV6-7 to TRBJ2-2; 12 nucleotides align to TRBD1. TRBV6-7 is given ORF status, its function remaining uncertain. Germline trimming cut 8 bases from V and 4 bases from J; bases unmatched to any gene: 14. This CDR3 is built from 18 residues.